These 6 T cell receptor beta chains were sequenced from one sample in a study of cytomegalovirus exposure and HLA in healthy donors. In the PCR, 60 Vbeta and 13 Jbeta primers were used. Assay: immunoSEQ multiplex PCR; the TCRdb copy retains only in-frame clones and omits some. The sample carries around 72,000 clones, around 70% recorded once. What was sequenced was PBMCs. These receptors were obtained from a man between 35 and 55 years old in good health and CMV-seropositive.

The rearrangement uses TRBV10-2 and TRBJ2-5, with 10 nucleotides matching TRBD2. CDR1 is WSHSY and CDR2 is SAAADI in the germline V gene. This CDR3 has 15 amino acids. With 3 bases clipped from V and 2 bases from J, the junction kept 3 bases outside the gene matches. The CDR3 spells CASSDASGGQETQYF. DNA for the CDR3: TGCGCCAGCAGTGATGCTAGCGGGGGACAAGAGACCCAGTACTTC.

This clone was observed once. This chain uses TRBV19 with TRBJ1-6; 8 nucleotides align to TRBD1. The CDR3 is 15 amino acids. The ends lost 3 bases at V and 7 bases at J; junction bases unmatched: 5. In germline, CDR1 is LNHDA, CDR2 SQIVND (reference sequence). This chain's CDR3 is CASSIWTGRNSPLHF. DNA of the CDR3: TGTGCCAGTAGTATCTGGACAGGGAGGAATTCACCCCTCCACTTT.

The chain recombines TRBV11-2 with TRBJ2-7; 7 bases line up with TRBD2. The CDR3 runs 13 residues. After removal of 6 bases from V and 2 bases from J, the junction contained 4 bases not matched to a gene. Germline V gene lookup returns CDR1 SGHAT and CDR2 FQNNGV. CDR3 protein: CASSRGGAYEQYF. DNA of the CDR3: TGTGCCAGCAGTCGTGGGGGGGCCTACGAGCAGTACTTC. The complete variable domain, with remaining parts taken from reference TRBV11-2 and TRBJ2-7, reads EAGVAQSPRYKIIEKRQSVAFWCNPISGHATLYWYQQILGQGPKLLIQFQNNGVVDDSQLPKDRFSAERLKGVDSTLKIQPAKLEDSAVYLCASSRGGAYEQYFGPGTRLTVT.

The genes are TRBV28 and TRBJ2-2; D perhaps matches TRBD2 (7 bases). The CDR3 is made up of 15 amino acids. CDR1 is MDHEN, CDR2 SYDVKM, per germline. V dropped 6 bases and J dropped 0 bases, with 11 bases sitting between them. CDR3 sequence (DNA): TGTGCCAGCAGGAAGGGGGGGTCGAACACCGGGGAGCTGTTTTTT. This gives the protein CASRKGGSNTGELFF.

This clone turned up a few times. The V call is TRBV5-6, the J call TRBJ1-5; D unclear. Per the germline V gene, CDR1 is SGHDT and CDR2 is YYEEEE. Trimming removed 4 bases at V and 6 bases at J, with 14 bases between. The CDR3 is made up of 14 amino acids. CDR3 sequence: CASSAAGDPQPQHF. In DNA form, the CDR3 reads TGTGCCAGCAGCGCGGCCGGTGATCCTCAGCCCCAGCATTTT.

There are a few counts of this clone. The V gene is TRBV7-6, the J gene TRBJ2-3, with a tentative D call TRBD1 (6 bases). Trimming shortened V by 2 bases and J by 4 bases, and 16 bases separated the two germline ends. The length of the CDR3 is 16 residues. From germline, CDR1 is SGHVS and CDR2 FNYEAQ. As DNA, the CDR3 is TGTGCCAGCAGCTTAAGGGCGAGACAGGTGGCAGATACGCAGTATTTT. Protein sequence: CASSLRARQVADTQYF.